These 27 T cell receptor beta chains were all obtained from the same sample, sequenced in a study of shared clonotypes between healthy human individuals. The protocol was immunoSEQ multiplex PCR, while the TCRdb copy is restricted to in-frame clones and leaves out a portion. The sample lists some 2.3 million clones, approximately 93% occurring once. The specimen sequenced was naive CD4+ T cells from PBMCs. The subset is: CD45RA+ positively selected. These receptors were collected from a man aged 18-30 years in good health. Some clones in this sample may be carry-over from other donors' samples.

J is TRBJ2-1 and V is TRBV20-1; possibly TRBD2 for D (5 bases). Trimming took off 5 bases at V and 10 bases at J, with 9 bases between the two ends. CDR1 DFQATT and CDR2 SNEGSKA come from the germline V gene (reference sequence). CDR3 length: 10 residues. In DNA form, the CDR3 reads TGCAGTGCTGAGAAGCGGGAGCAGTTCTTC. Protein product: CSAEKREQFF.

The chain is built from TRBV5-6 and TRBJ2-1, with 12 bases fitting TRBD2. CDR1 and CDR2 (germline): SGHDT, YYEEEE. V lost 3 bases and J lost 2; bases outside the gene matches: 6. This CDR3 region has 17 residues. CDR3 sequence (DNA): TGTGCCAGCAGCTCAAGACTAGCGGGAGCTCCCTACAATGAGCAGTTCTTC. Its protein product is CASSSRLAGAPYNEQFF.

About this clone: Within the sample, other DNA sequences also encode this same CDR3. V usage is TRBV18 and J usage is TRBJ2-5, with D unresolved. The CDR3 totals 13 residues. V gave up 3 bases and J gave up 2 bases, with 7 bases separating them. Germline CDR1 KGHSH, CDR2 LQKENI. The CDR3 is CASSPTAQETQYF. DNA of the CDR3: TGTGCCAGCTCACCCACGGCGCAAGAGACCCAGTACTTC. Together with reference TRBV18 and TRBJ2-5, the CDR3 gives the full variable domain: NAGVMQNPRHLVRRRGQEARLRCSPMKGHSHVYWYRQLPEEGLKFMVYLQKENIIDESGMPKERFSAEFPKEGPSILRIQQVVRGDSAAYFCASSPTAQETQYFGPGTRLLVL.

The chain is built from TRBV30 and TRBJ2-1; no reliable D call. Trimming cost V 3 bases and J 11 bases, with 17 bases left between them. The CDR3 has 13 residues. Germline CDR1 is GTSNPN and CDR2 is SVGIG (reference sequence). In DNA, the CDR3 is TGTGCCTGGAGAGGCCAGTTAGGTGGTAAGCAGTTCTTC. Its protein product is CAWRGQLGGKQFF.

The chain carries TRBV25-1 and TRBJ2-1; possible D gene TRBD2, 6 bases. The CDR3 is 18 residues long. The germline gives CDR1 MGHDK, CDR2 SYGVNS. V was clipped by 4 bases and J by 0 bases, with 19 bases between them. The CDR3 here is CASSGRTNRPSSYNEQFF. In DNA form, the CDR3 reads TGTGCCAGCAGTGGGCGGACTAACCGACCCAGCTCCTACAATGAGCAGTTCTTC.

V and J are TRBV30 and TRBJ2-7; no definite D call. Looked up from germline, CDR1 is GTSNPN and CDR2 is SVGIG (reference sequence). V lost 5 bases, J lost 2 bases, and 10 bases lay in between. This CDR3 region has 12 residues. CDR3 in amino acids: CAWGPETYEQYF. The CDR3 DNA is TGTGCCTGGGGCCCGGAGACCTACGAGCAGTACTTC.

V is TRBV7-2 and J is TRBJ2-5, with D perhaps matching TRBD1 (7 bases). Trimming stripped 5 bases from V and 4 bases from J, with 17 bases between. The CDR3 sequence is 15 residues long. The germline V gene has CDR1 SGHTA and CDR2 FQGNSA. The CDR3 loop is CASSPPAGGTETQYF. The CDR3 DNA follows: TGTGCCAGCAGCCCACCGGCAGGGGGGACAGAGACCCAGTACTTC.

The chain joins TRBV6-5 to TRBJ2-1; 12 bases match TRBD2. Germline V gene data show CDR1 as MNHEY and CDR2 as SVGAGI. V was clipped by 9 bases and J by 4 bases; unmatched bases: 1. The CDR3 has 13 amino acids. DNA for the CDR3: TGTGCCAGTACTAGCGGGAGGTACAATGAGCAGTTCTTC. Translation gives CASTSGRYNEQFF.

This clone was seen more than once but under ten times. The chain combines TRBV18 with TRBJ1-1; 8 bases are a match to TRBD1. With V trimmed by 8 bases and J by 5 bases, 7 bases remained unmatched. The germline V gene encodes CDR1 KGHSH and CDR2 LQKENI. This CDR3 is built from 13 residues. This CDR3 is CASQGAQQTEAFF. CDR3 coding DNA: TGTGCCAGCCAGGGGGCCCAGCAGACTGAAGCTTTCTTT.

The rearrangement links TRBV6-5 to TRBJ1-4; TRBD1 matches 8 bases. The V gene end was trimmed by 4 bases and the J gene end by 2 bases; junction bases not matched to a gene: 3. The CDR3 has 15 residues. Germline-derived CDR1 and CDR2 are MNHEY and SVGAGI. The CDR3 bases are TGTGCCAGCAGTTCAGGGGGCCTGACTAATGAAAAACTGTTTTTT. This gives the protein CASSSGGLTNEKLFF.

The DNA for the CDR3 is TGTGCCAGCAGTGCCCGACAGGAATATGGCTACACCTTC. It yields the protein CASSARQEYGYTF. The genes are TRBV6-1 and TRBJ1-2; TRBD1 might be the D (6 bases). Trimming removed 4 bases from V and 5 bases from J, with 11 bases in between. Germline CDR1 and CDR2: MNHNS and SASEGT. The CDR3 is made up of 13 amino acids.

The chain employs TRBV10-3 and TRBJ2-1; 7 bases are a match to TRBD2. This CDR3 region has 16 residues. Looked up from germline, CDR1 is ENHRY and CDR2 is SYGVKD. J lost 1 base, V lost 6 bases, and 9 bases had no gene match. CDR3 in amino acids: CAIRTLSSGSYNEQFF. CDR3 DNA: TGTGCCATCAGGACCCTTTCTAGCGGATCCTACAATGAGCAGTTCTTC.

The chain's CDR3 is CASSRSGLRNEQFF. CDR3 in DNA: TGTGCCAGCAGCAGGAGCGGCCTTCGGAATGAGCAGTTCTTC. This chain joins TRBV7-9 and TRBJ2-1, with a weak D call TRBD2 (5 bases). The CDR3 spans 14 residues. With 5 bases removed from V and 7 bases from J, the gap between germline ends came to 15 bases. The V gene's germline CDR1 is SEHNR and CDR2 FQNEAQ (reference sequence).

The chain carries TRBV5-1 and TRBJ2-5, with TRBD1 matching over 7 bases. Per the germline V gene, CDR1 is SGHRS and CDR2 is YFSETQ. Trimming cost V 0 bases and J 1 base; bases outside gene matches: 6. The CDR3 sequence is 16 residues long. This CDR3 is CASSLAAGTAQETQYF. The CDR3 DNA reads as TGCGCCAGCAGCTTGGCCGCCGGGACAGCCCAAGAGACCCAGTACTTC.

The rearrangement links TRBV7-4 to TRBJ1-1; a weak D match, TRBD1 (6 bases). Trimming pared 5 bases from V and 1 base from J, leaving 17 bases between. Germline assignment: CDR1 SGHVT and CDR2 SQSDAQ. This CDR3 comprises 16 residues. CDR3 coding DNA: TGTGCCAGCAGCATCCCGTGGGGGGGCCCGAACACTGAAGCTTTCTTT. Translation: CASSIPWGGPNTEAFF.

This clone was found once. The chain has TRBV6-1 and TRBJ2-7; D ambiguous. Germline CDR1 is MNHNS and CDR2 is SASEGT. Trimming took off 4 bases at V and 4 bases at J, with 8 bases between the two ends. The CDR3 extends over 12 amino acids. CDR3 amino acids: CASSAVSYEQYF. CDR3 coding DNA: TGTGCCAGCAGTGCGGTTTCGTACGAGCAGTACTTC.

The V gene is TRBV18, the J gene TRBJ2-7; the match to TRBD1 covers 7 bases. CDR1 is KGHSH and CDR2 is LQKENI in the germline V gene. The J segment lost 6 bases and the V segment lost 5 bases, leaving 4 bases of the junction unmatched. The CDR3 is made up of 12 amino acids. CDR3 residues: CASSADRVEQYF. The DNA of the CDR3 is TGTGCCAGCTCAGCCGACAGGGTCGAGCAGTACTTC. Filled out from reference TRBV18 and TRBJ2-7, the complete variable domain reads NAGVMQNPRHLVRRRGQEARLRCSPMKGHSHVYWYRQLPEEGLKFMVYLQKENIIDESGMPKERFSAEFPKEGPSILRIQQVVRGDSAAYFCASSADRVEQYFGPGTRLTVT.

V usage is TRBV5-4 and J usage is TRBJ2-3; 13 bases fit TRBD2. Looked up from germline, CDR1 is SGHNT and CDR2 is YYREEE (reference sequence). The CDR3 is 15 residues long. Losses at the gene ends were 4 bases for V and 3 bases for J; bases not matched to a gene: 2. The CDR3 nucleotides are TGTGCCAGCAGCAGGACTAGCGGGAGTACAGATACGCAGTATTTT. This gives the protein CASSRTSGSTDTQYF.

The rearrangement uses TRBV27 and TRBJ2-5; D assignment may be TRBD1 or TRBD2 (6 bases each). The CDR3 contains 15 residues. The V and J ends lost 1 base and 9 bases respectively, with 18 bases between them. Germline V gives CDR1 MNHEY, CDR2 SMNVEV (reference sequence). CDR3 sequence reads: CASSLWGLTPGAQYF. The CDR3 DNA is TGTGCCAGCAGTTTATGGGGGCTCACCCCGGGGGCCCAGTACTTC.

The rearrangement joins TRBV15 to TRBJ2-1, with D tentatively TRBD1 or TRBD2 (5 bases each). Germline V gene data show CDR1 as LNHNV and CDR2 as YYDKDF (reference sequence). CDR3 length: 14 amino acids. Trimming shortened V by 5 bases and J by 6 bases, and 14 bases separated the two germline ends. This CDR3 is CATSPGRLPNEQFF. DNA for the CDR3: TGTGCCACCAGCCCGGGACGGCTACCCAATGAGCAGTTCTTC.

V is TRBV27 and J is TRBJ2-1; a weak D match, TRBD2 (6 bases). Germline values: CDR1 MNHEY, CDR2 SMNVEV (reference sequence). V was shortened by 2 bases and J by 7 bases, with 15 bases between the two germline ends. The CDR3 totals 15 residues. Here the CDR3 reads CASSLGVWSGNEQFF. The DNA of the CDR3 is TGTGCCAGCAGTTTAGGGGTCTGGAGCGGGAATGAGCAGTTCTTC.

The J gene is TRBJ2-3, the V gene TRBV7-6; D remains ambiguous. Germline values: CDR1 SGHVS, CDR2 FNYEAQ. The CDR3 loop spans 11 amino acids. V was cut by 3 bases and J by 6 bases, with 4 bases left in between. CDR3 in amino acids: CASSFYDTQYF. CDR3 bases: TGTGCCAGCAGCTTTTACGATACGCAGTATTTT.

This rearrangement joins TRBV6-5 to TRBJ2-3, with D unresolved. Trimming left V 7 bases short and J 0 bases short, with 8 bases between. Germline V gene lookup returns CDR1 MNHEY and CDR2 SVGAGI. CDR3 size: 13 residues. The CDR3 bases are TGTGCCAGCATTAGTCACAGCACAGATACGCAGTATTTT. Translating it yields CASISHSTDTQYF.

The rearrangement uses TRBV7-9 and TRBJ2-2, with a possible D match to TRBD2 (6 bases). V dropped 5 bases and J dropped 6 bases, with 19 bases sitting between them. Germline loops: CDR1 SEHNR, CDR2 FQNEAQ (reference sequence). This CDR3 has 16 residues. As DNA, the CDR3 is TGTGCCAGCAGCGCCTTTGGGACTTTAAAGTCCGGGGAGCTGTTTTTT. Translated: CASSAFGTLKSGELFF.

The CDR3 nucleotides are TGCGCCAGCAGCGAGGAGGGGTTTTCTGGAAACACCATATATTTT. Amino acids: CASSEEGFSGNTIYF. The chain employs TRBV5-1 and TRBJ1-3; possibly TRBD1 for D (5 bases). V lost 4 bases and J 1 base, leaving 12 bases between the germline ends. Germline-derived CDR1 and CDR2 are SGHRS and YFSETQ. The CDR3 is 15 residues long. Full variable domain (rest looked up from reference TRBV5-1 and TRBJ1-3): KAGVTQTPRYLIKTRGQQVTLSCSPISGHRSVSWYQQTPGQGLQFLFEYFSETQRNKGNFPGRFSGRQFSNSRSEMNVSTLELGDSALYLCASSEEGFSGNTIYFGEGSWLTVV.

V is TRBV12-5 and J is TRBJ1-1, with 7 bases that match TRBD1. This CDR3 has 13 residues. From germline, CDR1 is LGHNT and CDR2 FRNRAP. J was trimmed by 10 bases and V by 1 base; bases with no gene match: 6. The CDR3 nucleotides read TGTGCTAGTGGTTTGGACAGGGGATCGGTAGCTTTCTTT. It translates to CASGLDRGSVAFF.

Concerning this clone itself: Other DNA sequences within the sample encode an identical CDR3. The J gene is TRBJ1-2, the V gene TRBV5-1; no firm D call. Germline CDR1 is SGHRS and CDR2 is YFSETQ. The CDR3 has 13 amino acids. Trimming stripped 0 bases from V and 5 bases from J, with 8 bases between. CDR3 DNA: TGCGCCAGCAGCTTGGATGGAGGTTATGGCTACACCTTC. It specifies CASSLDGGYGYTF. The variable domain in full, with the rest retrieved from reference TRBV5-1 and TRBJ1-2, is KAGVTQTPRYLIKTRGQQVTLSCSPISGHRSVSWYQQTPGQGLQFLFEYFSETQRNKGNFPGRFSGRQFSNSRSEMNVSTLELGDSALYLCASSLDGGYGYTFGSGTRLTVV.